The clone carrying this T cell receptor (beta chain) has more than one count but fewer than ten. Its antigen remains unidentified. The sample comes from a study of T cells in Graves' hyperthyroidism and ophthalmopathy. Using RNA transcripts as the source, TCR beta CDR3 regions were amplified. A first-round RT-PCR of the TCR CDR3 used the HTBI primer set. TCRdb analysed the multiplex PCR reads with MiXCR anew, one entry per CDR3 protein. The sample holds 650,000 to 800,000 distinct CDR3 sequences, 40% to 55% seen once. Diagnosing involved the use of clinical symptoms, serum thyroxine and TRAb, thyroid ultrasound and orbital computed tomography. Study findings and constraints: It was a median about 6 months before onset that the model predicted ophthalmopathy.

J lost 5 bases, V lost 0 bases, and 6 bases had no gene match. This CDR3 has 14 residues. CDR1 is DFQATT and CDR2 is SNEGSKA in the germline V gene (reference sequence). Sequenced: peripheral blood or thyroid tissue (not recorded which). V gene TRBV20-1 combines with J gene TRBJ2-5; 7 positions match TRBD2. The TCR originated in an adult man with Graves' disease, either hyperthyroidism or ophthalmopathy (not recorded which). This CDR3 reads CSARDGGRRETQYF. The CDR3 DNA follows: TGCAGTGCTAGAGATGGCGGGAGACGGGAGACCCAGTACTTC.